These 10 T cell receptor beta chains were sequenced from one sample in a study of shared clonotypes between healthy human individuals. Using immunoSEQ multiplex PCR, the repertoire was profiled, and TCRdb retains in-frame clones only, with some absent. The sample holds millions of clones, 90% to 95% seen once. The sample consisted of naive CD4+ T cells sorted from blood. Regarding subset: CD45RA+ positively selected. The receptors were sampled from a man between 18 and 35 years old in good health.

This chain connects TRBV5-1 to TRBJ2-1; tentative D call: TRBD2 (6 bases). Germline CDR1 SGHRS, CDR2 YFSETQ. The CDR3 spans 14 residues. Trimming stripped 4 bases from V and 0 bases from J, with 8 bases between. The CDR3, as DNA: TGCGCCAGCAGCCAGACTAGCTCCTACAATGAGCAGTTCTTC. Translation gives CASSQTSSYNEQFF.

This clone was counted once. This sequence joins TRBV4-3 and TRBJ2-6, with 8 bases that match TRBD2. This CDR3 spans 21 amino acids. Looked up from germline, CDR1 is LGHNA and CDR2 is YSLEER. V lost 0 bases and J lost 0; bases outside the gene matches: 13. The CDR3 here is CASSQEAASGPSSSGANVLTF. CDR3 DNA sequence: TGCGCCAGCAGCCAAGAAGCGGCTAGCGGGCCCTCGAGCTCTGGGGCCAACGTCCTGACTTTC.

As for this clone: This same CDR3 is encoded by further DNA sequences in the sample. The chain couples TRBV2 to TRBJ1-5; D perhaps matches TRBD1 (6 bases). Trimming pared 6 bases from V and 3 bases from J, leaving 12 bases between. The CDR3 has 14 amino acids. CDR1 is SNHLY and CDR2 is FYNNEI in the germline V gene. The CDR3 DNA sequence: TGTGCCAGCAGCGGGGGGCAGCTCAATCAGCCCCAGCATTTT. Amino acids: CASSGGQLNQPQHF.

V is TRBV28 and J is TRBJ2-5; D is possibly TRBD1 (5 bases). Germline V gene data show CDR1 as MDHEN and CDR2 as SYDVKM. The CDR3 has 15 amino acids. The germline V and J ends were trimmed by 6 bases and 5 bases, with 19 bases remaining between them. CDR3 residues: CASRPGRMGRETQYF. DNA of the CDR3: TGTGCCAGCAGGCCAGGAAGGATGGGGCGGGAGACCCAGTACTTC.

This clone has just one count. The rearrangement links TRBV4-1 to TRBJ1-2, with D uncertain. V lost 0 bases, J lost 5 bases, and 19 bases lay in between. The CDR3 covers 17 residues. Germline CDR1 MGHRA, CDR2 YSYEKL. Written as DNA, the CDR3 is TGCGCCAGCAGCCAAGAAACCGAGGCGGCTGCAATGTATGGCTACACCTTC. Translated, it gives CASSQETEAAAMYGYTF.

The CDR3 bases are TGTGCCAGCAGCCCAGCGGGGTACGAGCAGTACTTC. Translation gives CASSPAGYEQYF. The chain couples TRBV2 to TRBJ2-7, with 7 positions matching TRBD2. Unmatched junction bases numbered 3, after V lost 6 bases and J lost 4 bases. This CDR3 region has 12 residues. Germline V gene lookup returns CDR1 SNHLY and CDR2 FYNNEI.

The chain combines TRBV2 with TRBJ1-4, with unresolved D. CDR3 length: 12 amino acids. Trimming removed 4 bases from V and 9 bases from J, with 9 bases in between. Looked up from germline, CDR1 is SNHLY and CDR2 is FYNNEI. CDR3 in amino acids: CASSVTDQKLFF. The CDR3 coding sequence is TGTGCCAGCAGTGTGACGGATCAAAAACTGTTTTTT. Supplemented by reference TRBV2 and TRBJ1-4, the full variable domain reads EPEVTQTPSHQVTQMGQEVILRCVPISNHLYFYWYRQILGQKVEFLVSFYNNEISEKSEIFDDQFSVERPDGSNFTLKIRSTKLEDSAMYFCASSVTDQKLFFGSGTQLSVL.

V and J are TRBV7-2 and TRBJ1-6; D is possibly TRBD1 (5 bases). Germline lookup yields CDR1 SGHTA and CDR2 FQGNSA. The CDR3 has 13 amino acids. The V and J ends lost 5 bases and 12 bases respectively, with 14 bases between them. Here the CDR3 DNA reads TGTGCCAGCAGCACGAGGGGTGAGCGACCCCTCCACTTT. Protein product: CASSTRGERPLHF.

The chain recombines TRBV19 with TRBJ1-5; D gene uncertain. This CDR3 is built from 13 residues. Trimming stripped 6 bases from V and 1 base from J, with 7 bases between. Germline loops: CDR1 LNHDA, CDR2 SQIVND (reference sequence). The CDR3: CASRHGSNQPQHF. CDR3 nucleotides: TGTGCCAGTAGACACGGGAGCAATCAGCCCCAGCATTTT.

The J gene is TRBJ2-7, the V gene TRBV18; TRBD2 might be the D (6 bases). The ends were cut back, 3 bases at V and 3 bases at J, with 15 bases in the middle. Germline values: CDR1 KGHSH, CDR2 LQKENI. CDR3 length: 15 amino acids. The CDR3 DNA reads as TGTGCCAGCTCACCCCCGGGGGTGGGGTTCTACGAGCAGTACTTC. It encodes CASSPPGVGFYEQYF.